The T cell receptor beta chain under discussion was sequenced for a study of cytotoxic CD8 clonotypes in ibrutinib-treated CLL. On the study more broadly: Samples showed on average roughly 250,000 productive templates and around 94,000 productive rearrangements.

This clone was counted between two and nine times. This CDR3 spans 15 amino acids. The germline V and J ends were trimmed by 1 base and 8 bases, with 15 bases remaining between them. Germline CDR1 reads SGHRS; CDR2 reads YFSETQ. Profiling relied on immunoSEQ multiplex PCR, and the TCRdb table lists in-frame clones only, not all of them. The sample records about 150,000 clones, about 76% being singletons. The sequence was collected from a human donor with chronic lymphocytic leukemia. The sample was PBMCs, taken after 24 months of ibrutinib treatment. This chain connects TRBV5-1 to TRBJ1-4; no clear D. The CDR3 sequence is CASSLWAGRGEKLFF. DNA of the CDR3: TGCGCCAGCAGCTTGTGGGCCGGCCGCGGGGAAAAACTGTTTTTT. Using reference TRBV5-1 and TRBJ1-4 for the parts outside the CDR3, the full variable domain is KAGVTQTPRYLIKTRGQQVTLSCSPISGHRSVSWYQQTPGQGLQFLFEYFSETQRNKGNFPGRFSGRQFSNSRSEMNVSTLELGDSALYLCASSLWAGRGEKLFFGSGTQLSVL.